These 2 T cell receptor beta chains came from one sample sequenced in a study of Ad26.COV2.S vaccination and SARS-CoV-2 variants. Generated by immunoSEQ multiplex PCR, the TCRdb table keeps only in-frame clones and is missing some. The sample shows 250,000 or so clones, 70% to 90% of them seen only once. Documented treatment: approximately 18 received Ad26.COV2.S at low or high dose, single or two shots; about five received placebo; per-sample allocation not given. Sample collection was performed on day 63 after the first vaccine or placebo injection. This specimen consisted of peripheral blood, obtained in a trial of Ad26.COV2.S vaccine versus placebo. The receptors were gathered from a person between 18 and 65 years old who received the Ad26.COV2.S COVID-19 vaccine or a placebo.

CDR3 bases: TGCGCCAGCAGCCAAGATCGAGCGGGGGGTGGGGATACGCAGTATTTT. Translated: CASSQDRAGGGDTQYF. The chain has TRBV4-1 and TRBJ2-3; 9 bases fit TRBD2. The CDR3 has 16 amino acids. The junction had 7 bases not matched to a gene; V was cut back by 0 bases and J by 6 bases. CDR1 MGHRA and CDR2 YSYEKL come from the germline V gene.

This clone was observed a single time. The chain couples TRBV19 to TRBJ1-2; D gene uncertain. In germline, CDR1 is LNHDA, CDR2 SQIVND (reference sequence). The CDR3 runs 14 residues. The germline V and J ends were trimmed by 9 bases and 8 bases, with 22 bases remaining between them. The chain's CDR3 is CASGEEGRSKGYTF. CDR3 nucleotide sequence: TGTGCCAGCGGAGAGGAGGGCCGTTCAAAAGGCTACACCTTC.